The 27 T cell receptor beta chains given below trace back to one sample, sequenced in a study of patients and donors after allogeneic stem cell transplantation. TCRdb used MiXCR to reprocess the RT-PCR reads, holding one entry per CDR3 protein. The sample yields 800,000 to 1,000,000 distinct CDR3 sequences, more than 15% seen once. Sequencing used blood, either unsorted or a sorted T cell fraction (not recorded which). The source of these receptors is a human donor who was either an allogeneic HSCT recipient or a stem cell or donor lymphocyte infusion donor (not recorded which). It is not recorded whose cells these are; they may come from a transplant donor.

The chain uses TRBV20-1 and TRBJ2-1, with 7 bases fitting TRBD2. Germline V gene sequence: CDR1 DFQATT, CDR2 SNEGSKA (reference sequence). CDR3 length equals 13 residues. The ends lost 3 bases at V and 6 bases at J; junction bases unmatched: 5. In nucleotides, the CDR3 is TGCAGTGCTAGGAGCGGGGCCTTCAATGAGCAGTTCTTC. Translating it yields CSARSGAFNEQFF.

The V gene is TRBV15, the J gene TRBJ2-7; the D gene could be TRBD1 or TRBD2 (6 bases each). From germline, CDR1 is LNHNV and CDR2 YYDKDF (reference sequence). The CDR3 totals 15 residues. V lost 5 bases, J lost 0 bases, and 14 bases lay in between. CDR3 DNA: TGTGCCACCAGCGGAGGGTCAGGGGTCTCCTACGAGCAGTACTTC. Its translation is CATSGGSGVSYEQYF.

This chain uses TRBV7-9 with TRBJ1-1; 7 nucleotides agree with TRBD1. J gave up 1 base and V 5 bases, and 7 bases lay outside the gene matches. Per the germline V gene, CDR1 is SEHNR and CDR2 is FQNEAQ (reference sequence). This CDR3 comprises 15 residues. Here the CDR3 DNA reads TGTGCCAGCAGCGCCCCAGGGACAGCGAACACTGAAGCTTTCTTT. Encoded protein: CASSAPGTANTEAFF.

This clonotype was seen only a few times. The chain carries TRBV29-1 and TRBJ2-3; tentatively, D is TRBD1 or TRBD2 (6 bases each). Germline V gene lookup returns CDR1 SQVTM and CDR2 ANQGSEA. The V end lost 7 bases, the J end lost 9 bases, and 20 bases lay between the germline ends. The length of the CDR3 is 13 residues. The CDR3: CSGGYDRGLTQYF. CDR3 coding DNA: TGCAGCGGAGGTTATGATCGGGGGCTAACGCAGTATTTT.

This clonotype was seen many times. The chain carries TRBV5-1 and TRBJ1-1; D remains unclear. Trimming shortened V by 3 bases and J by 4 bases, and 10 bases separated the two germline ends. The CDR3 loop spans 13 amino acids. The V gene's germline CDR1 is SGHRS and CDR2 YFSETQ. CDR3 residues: CASSSPGTTEAFF. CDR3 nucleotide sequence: TGCGCCAGCAGCTCACCGGGAACCACTGAAGCTTTCTTT.

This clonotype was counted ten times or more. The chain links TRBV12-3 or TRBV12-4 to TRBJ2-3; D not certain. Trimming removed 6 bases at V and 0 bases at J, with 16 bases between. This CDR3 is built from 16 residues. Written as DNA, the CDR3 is TGTGCCAGCAGCCCTGGACGGAAAACTAGCACAGATACGCAGTATTTT. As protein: CASSPGRKTSTDTQYF.

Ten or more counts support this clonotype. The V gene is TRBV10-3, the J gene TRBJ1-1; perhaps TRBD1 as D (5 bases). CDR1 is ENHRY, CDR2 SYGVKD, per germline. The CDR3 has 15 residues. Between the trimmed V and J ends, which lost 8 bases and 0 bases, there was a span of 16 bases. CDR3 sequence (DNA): TGTGCCATCTCCATCGGGGCCCTCTTGAACACTGAAGCTTTCTTT. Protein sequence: CAISIGALLNTEAFF.

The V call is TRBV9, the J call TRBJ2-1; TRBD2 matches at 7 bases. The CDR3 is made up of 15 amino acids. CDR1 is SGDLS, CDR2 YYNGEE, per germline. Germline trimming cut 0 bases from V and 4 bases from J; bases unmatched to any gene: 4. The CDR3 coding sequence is TGTGCCAGCAGCGTAGGGGTAGCGGGTTACAATGAGCAGTTCTTC. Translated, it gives CASSVGVAGYNEQFF.

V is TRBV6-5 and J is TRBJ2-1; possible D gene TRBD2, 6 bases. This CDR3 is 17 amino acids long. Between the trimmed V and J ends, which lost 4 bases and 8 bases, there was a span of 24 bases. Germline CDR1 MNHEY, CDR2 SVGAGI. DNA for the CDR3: TGTGCCAGCAGTTCCACCGGTAGCGGCTGGGGTACATATGAGCAGTTCTTC. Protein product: CASSSTGSGWGTYEQFF.

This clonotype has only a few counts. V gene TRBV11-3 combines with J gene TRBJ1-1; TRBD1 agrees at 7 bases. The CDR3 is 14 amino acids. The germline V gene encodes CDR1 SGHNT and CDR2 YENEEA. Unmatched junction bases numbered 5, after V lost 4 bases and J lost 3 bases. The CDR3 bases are TGTGCCAGCAGCTCACAGGGGAAGGACACTGAAGCTTTCTTT. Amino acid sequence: CASSSQGKDTEAFF.

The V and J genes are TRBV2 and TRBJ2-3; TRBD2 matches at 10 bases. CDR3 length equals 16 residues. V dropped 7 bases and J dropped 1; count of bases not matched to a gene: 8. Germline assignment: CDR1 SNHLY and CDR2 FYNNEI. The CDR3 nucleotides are TGTGCCAGCATTATCATAGCGGGAGGAGGCACAGATACGCAGTATTTT. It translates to CASIIIAGGGTDTQYF.

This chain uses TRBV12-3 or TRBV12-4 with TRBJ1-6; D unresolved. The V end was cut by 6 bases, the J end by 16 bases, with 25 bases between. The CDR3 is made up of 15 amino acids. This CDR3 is CASSLLGQGPLRLHF. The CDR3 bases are TGTGCCAGCAGCTTGCTGGGTCAAGGCCCACTGCGGCTCCACTTT.

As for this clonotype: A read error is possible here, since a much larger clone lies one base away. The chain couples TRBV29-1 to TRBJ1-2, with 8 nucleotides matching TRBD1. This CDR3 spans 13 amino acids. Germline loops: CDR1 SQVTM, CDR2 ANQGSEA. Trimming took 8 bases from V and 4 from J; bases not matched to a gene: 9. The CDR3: CSLVRGLGYGYTF. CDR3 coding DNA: TGCAGCCTTGTCAGGGGGCTCGGCTATGGCTACACCTTC. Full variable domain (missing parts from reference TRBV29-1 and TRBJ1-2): SAVISQKPSRDICQRGTSLTIQCQVDSQVTMMFWYRQQPGQSLTLIATANQGSEATYESGFVIDKFPISRPNLTFSTLTVSNMSPEDSSIYLCSLVRGLGYGYTFGSGTRLTVV.

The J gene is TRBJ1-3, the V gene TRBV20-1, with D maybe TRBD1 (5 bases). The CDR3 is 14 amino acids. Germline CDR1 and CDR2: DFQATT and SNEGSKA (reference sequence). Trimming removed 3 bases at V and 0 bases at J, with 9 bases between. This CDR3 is CSASPGTSGNTIYF. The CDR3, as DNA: TGCAGTGCTAGTCCCGGGACCTCTGGAAACACCATATATTTT.

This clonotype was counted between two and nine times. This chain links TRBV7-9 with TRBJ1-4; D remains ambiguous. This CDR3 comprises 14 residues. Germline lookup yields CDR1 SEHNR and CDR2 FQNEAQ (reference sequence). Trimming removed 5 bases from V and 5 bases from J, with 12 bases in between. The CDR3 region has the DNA TGTGCCAGCAGCGACGACTCCATAAATGAAAAACTGTTTTTT. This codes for CASSDDSINEKLFF. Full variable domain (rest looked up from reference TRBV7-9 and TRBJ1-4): DTGVSQNPRHKITKRGQNVTFRCDPISEHNRLYWYRQTLGQGPEFLTYFQNEAQLEKSRLLSDRFSAERPKGSFSTLEIQRTEQGDSAMYLCASSDDSINEKLFFGSGTQLSVL.

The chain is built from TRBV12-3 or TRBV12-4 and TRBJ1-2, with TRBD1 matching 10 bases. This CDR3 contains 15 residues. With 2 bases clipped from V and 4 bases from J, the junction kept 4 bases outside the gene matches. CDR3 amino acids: CASSLRDRGLYGYTF. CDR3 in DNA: TGTGCCAGCAGTTTAAGGGACAGGGGTCTCTATGGCTACACCTTC.

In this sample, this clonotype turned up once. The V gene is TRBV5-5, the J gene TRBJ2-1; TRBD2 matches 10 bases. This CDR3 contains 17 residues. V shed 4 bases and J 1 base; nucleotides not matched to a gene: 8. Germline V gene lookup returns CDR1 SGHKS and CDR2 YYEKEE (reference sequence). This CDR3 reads CASSKIGLAASYNEQFF. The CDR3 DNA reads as TGTGCCAGCAGCAAAATAGGACTAGCGGCATCCTACAATGAGCAGTTCTTC.

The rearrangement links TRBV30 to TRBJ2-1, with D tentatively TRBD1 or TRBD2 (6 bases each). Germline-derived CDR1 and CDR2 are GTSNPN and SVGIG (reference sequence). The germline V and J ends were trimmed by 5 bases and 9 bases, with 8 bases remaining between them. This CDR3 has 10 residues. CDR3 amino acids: CAWGGLEQFF. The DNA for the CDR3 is TGTGCCTGGGGGGGGCTTGAGCAGTTCTTC.

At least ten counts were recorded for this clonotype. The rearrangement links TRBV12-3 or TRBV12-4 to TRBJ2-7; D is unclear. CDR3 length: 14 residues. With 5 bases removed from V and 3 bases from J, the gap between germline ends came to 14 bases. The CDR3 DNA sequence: TGTGCCAGCAGTACGGATTTGAATATCTACGAGCAGTACTTC. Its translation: CASSTDLNIYEQYF.

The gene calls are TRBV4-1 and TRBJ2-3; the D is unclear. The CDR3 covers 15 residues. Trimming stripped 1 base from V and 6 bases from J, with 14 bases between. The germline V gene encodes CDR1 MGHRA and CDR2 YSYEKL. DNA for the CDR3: TGCGCCAGCAGCCAAGTCGGTGGAGTGGAGGATACGCAGTATTTT. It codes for CASSQVGGVEDTQYF.

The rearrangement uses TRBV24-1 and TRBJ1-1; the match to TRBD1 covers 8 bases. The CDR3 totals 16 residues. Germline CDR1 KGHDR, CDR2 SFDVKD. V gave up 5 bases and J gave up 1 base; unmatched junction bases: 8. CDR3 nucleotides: TGTGCCACCAGTGCCGGGGACAGGCGGAAGAACACTGAAGCTTTCTTT. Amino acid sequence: CATSAGDRRKNTEAFF.

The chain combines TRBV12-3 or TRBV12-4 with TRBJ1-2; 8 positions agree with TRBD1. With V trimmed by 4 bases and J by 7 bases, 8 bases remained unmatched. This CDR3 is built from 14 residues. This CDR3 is CASSYQDRAIGYTF. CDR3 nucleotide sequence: TGTGCCAGCAGTTACCAGGACAGGGCGATTGGCTACACCTTC.

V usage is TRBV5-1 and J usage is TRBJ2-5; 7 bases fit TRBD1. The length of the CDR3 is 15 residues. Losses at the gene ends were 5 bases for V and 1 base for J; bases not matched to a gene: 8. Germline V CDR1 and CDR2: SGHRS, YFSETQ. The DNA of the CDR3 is TGCGCCAGCAGGAGGGACAGCGGAGTCCAAGAGACCCAGTACTTC. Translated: CASRRDSGVQETQYF.

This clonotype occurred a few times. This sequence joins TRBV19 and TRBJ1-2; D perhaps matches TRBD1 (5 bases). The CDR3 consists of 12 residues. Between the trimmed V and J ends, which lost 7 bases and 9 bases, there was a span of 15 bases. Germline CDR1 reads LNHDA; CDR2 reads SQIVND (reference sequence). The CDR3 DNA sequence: TGTGCCAGTAAGCAGATGGGGCACAGCTACACCTTC. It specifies CASKQMGHSYTF. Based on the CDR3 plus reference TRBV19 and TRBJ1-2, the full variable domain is DGGITQSPKYLFRKEGQNVTLSCEQNLNHDAMYWYRQDPGQGLRLIYYSQIVNDFQKGDIAEGYSVSREKKESFPLTVTSAQKNPTAFYLCASKQMGHSYTFGSGTRLTVV.

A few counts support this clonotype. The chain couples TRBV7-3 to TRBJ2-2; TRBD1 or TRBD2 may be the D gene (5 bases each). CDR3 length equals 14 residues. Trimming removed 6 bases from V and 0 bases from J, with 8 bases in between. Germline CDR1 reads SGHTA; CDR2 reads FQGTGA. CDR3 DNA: TGTGCCAGCAGAGGGGACGCGAACACCGGGGAGCTGTTTTTT. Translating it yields CASRGDANTGELFF. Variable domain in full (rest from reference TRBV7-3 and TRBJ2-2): GAGVSQTPSNKVTEKGKYVELRCDPISGHTALYWYRQSLGQGPEFLIYFQGTGAADDSGLPNDRFFAVRPEGSVSTLKIQRTERGDSAVYLCASRGDANTGELFFGEGSRLTVL.

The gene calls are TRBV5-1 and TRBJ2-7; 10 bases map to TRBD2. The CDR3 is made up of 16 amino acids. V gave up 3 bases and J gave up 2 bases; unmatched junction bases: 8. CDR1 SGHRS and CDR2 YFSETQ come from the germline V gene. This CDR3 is CASSSSSGRPTYEQYF. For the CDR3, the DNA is TGCGCCAGCAGCTCCAGTAGCGGGAGGCCTACCTACGAGCAGTACTTC.

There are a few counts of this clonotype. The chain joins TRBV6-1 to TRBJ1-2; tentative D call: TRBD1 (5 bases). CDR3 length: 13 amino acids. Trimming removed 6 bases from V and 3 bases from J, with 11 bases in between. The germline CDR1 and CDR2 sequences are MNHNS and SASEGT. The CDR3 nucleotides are TGTGCCAGCAGCCTTGACAGTCACTATGGCTACACCTTC. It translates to CASSLDSHYGYTF.